This T cell receptor (beta chain) appears in the sequencing data of a study of identical twins' blood T cells. The donors were healthy female monozygous twins, three pairs in total. Each TCR cDNA library carried sample-specific barcodes on both ends. MiXCR, applied by TCRdb to the 5' RACE reads, yields one record per CDR3 protein. The sample has a few hundred thousand distinct CDR3 sequences, approximately 30% seen once. The clonotype comes from a woman aged 18 to 49 in good health. Sequenced sample: PBMCs.

The CDR3 loop reads CAWRSSGRYEQYF. The CDR3 nucleotides read TGTGCCTGGAGGAGTAGCGGGAGATACGAGCAGTACTTC. V usage is TRBV30 and J usage is TRBJ2-7; 9 nucleotides agree with TRBD2. The CDR3 runs to 13 residues. Germline V gives CDR1 GTSNPN, CDR2 SVGIG (reference sequence). Trimming cost V 3 bases and J 4 bases; bases outside gene matches: 4.